Below are 26 T cell receptor beta chains sequenced from a single sample in a study of T-cell reconstitution after alpha-beta-depleted transplantation in children. Preparing the TCRbeta library involved the use of unique molecular identifiers. TCRdb re-called the PCR reads through MiXCR, storing one row per CDR3 protein. This table has about 300,000 distinct CDR3 sequences, around a tenth appearing once. Sequences were derived from PBMCs, sampled before TCRalphabeta/CD19-depleted stem cell transplant. The receptors here all came from a boy in the first two years of life with acute myeloid leukemia, due to receive a stem cell transplant.

The V call is TRBV21-1, the J call TRBJ1-1; the table's D call, TRBD1, has no DNA check behind it. TRBV21-1 represents a pseudogene. The CDR3 consists of 18 residues. CDR3 nucleotides: TGTGCCAGCAGCAAAACGGGGACAGCTTCCTTTATGAACACTGAAGCTTTCTTT. This encodes CASSKTGTASFMNTEAFF.

The table lists this clonotype with many counts. The chain is built from TRBV6-5 and TRBJ1-2, with D uncertain. This CDR3 spans 13 amino acids. Trimming stripped 6 bases from V and 3 bases from J, with 11 bases between. The V gene's germline CDR1 is MNHEY and CDR2 SVGAGI. Here the CDR3 reads CASRLAPDYGYTF. The CDR3 nucleotides are TGTGCCAGCAGACTCGCGCCAGACTATGGCTACACCTTC.

The chain couples TRBV18 to TRBJ2-2; perhaps TRBD2 as D (6 bases). The CDR3 length is 16 residues. Germline V gene lookup returns CDR1 KGHSH and CDR2 LQKENI. V gave up 4 bases and J gave up 4 bases, with 16 bases separating them. CDR3 coding DNA: TGTGCCAGCTCACGGCAGTTAGCGACTAGCACCGGGGAGCTGTTTTTT. This sequence encodes CASSRQLATSTGELFF.

In this sample, this clonotype turned up many times. The genes are TRBV27 and TRBJ2-7, with 8 bases lining up with TRBD2. V lost 5 bases to trimming and J lost 6 bases; unmatched junction nucleotides: 9. This CDR3 has 14 residues. Germline V gene sequence: CDR1 MNHEY, CDR2 SMNVEV (reference sequence). CDR3 protein: CASSMGSGNSEQYF. As DNA, the CDR3 is TGTGCCAGCAGTATGGGTAGCGGGAACTCCGAGCAGTACTTC.

This clonotype was counted between two and nine times. An end of the junction does not agree with germline; a read error may underlie this. CDR3 loop: CASSQGLAGPPYGQYF. CDR3 sequence (DNA): TGTGCCAGCAGTCAGGGACTAGCGGGACCCCCCTACGGGCAGTACTTC. The genes are TRBV28 and TRBJ2-7; 13 bases agree with TRBD2. Germline-derived CDR1 and CDR2 are MDHEN and SYDVKM. CDR3 length equals 16 residues.

This clonotype came up many times. The gene calls are TRBV5-1 and TRBJ1-6; no clear D gene. The CDR3 runs to 13 residues. V was cut by 5 bases and J by 3 bases, with 6 bases left in between. Germline CDR1 is SGHRS and CDR2 is YFSETQ. Here the CDR3 DNA reads TGCGCCAGCAGGCGGGACTATAATTCACCCCTCCACTTT. It specifies CASRRDYNSPLHF.

Turning to this clonotype: This may stem from a read error, because a much larger clone lies one nucleotide away. The chain joins TRBV7-3 to TRBJ2-3, with D unclear. The CDR3 is 14 amino acids. V was trimmed by 0 bases and J by 7 bases, leaving 11 bases between them. Looked up from germline, CDR1 is SGHTA and CDR2 is FQGTGA. CDR3 in DNA: TGTGCCAGCAGCTTAACCGTCCCCCCAAATACGCAGTATTTT. Protein: CASSLTVPPNTQYF.

The table lists this clonotype with many counts. The V gene is TRBV20-1, the J gene TRBJ2-3; possible D gene TRBD2, 5 bases. CDR3 size: 13 residues. Per the germline V gene, CDR1 is DFQATT and CDR2 is SNEGSKA (reference sequence). The V end was cut by 6 bases, the J end by 6 bases, with 16 bases between. CDR3 protein: CSAWRTGADTQYF. The DNA of the CDR3 is TGCAGTGCATGGAGGACGGGCGCCGATACGCAGTATTTT.

This clonotype was counted a single time. This may be a read error: a much more frequent sequence differs by one nucleotide. DNA of the CDR3: TGTGCCAGCAGCAAAGCGCGTGTCACGAAGCCTCCCAGGGCCGGGGAGCTGTTTTTT. This encodes CASSKARVTKPPRAGELFF. The chain uses TRBV21-1 and TRBJ2-2; the DNA was not compared with TRBD2, the D call given in the table. TRBV21-1 is tagged as a pseudogene. The CDR3 extends over 19 amino acids.

Comment on this clonotype: This may stem from a read error, because a much larger clone lies one nucleotide away. The J gene is TRBJ1-2, the V gene TRBV11-2; D not certain. Trimming removed 0 bases from V and 2 bases from J, with 1 base in between. The CDR3 is 12 amino acids. Germline V gene data show CDR1 as SGHAT and CDR2 as FQNNGV. The chain's CDR3 is CASSLENYGYTF. The CDR3 nucleotides are TGTGCCAGCAGCTTAGAAAACTATGGCTACACCTTC.

On this clonotype itself: A much larger clone lies one base from this, so it may be a read error. The rearrangement joins TRBV29-1 to TRBJ2-3, with 9 nucleotides matching TRBD1. With V trimmed by 4 bases and J by 6 bases, 8 bases remained unmatched. Germline CDR1 is SQVTM and CDR2 is ANQGSEA. The CDR3 covers 14 residues. The CDR3 nucleotides read TGCAGCGTTGCCCCCCGACAGGGGGGTGATACGCAGTATTTT. It codes for CSVAPRQGGDTQYF.

This clonotype was counted between two and nine times. The chain uses TRBV18 and TRBJ2-7; either TRBD1 or TRBD2 may supply D (5 bases each). The V end was cut by 3 bases, the J end by 2 bases, with 11 bases between. CDR3 size: 14 residues. Looked up from germline, CDR1 is KGHSH and CDR2 is LQKENI. DNA for the CDR3: TGTGCCAGCTCACCGGAACGGGGACCCTACGAGCAGTACTTC. Protein product: CASSPERGPYEQYF.

This clonotype came up many times. This chain links TRBV5-5 with TRBJ2-2; D is perhaps TRBD1 (5 bases). Germline V lookup: CDR1 SGHKS, CDR2 YYEKEE (reference sequence). Trimming removed 0 bases at V and 0 bases at J, with 9 bases between. The CDR3 loop spans 16 amino acids. CDR3 DNA sequence: TGTGCCAGCAGCTTGGGACAGCCCACGAACACCGGGGAGCTGTTTTTT. Protein: CASSLGQPTNTGELFF.

This clonotype was seen repeatedly, ten times or more. This rearrangement joins TRBV7-2 to TRBJ2-2, with unresolved D. Germline V CDR1 and CDR2: SGHTA, FQGNSA. Trimming cost V 6 bases and J 4 bases, with 9 bases left between them. The CDR3 is made up of 13 amino acids. This chain's CDR3 is CASSSRSTGELFF. The CDR3, as DNA: TGTGCCAGCAGTTCCAGATCCACCGGGGAGCTGTTTTTT.

This clonotype has ten or more counts. V usage is TRBV5-1 and J usage is TRBJ1-5; weak D call: TRBD1 (5 bases). The V end lost 4 bases, the J end lost 6 bases, and 11 bases lay between the germline ends. Germline V gives CDR1 SGHRS, CDR2 YFSETQ. CDR3 length: 13 residues. Written as DNA, the CDR3 is TGCGCCAGCAGCAGAGAGGGGACTCAGCCCCAGCATTTT. Translation gives CASSREGTQPQHF.

In this sample, this clonotype turned up many times. The J gene is TRBJ2-3, the V gene TRBV6-1, with TRBD1 matching 7 bases. This CDR3 comprises 14 residues. The V gene end was trimmed by 6 bases and the J gene end by 2 bases; junction bases not matched to a gene: 5. CDR1 is MNHNS, CDR2 SASEGT, per germline. DNA for the CDR3: TGTGCCAGCAGCCTACAGGGGTCCACAGATACGCAGTATTTT. Encoded protein: CASSLQGSTDTQYF.

In its sample, this clonotype was seen many times. The chain is built from TRBV7-9 and TRBJ1-1; the D is unclear. Germline V gene sequence: CDR1 SEHNR, CDR2 FQNEAQ (reference sequence). The CDR3 extends over 14 amino acids. V lost 5 bases and J 1 base, leaving 11 bases between the germline ends. Written as DNA, the CDR3 is TGTGCCAGCAGCCTAGAGGGATGGAACACTGAAGCTTTCTTT. This encodes CASSLEGWNTEAFF.

This clonotype occurred a few times. V usage is TRBV14 and J usage is TRBJ1-6; D uncertain. Germline CDR1 is SGHDN and CDR2 is FVKESK. Trimming took 0 bases from V and 10 from J, leaving 10 bases between them. The CDR3 spans 14 residues. The CDR3 DNA sequence: TGTGCCAGCAGCCAAGAGTGGGTCTACTCACCCCTCCACTTT. Amino acid sequence: CASSQEWVYSPLHF.

This clonotype showed up just a few times. This chain connects TRBV3-1 to TRBJ1-5; D call uncertain. The germline gives CDR1 LGHDT, CDR2 YNNKEL (reference sequence). Trimming stripped 1 base from V and 3 bases from J, with 10 bases between. This CDR3 spans 15 amino acids. The CDR3 nucleotides read TGTGCCAGCAGCCAAGGGCTCTGGGACAATCAGCCCCAGCATTTT. This codes for CASSQGLWDNQPQHF.

This clonotype showed up many times. This sequence joins TRBV11-2 and TRBJ2-5; maybe TRBD1 (5 bases). Germline V gene sequence: CDR1 SGHAT, CDR2 FQNNGV. V was cut by 10 bases and J by 4 bases, with 16 bases left in between. The CDR3 loop spans 13 amino acids. CDR3 loop: CATMDTQGETQYF. The CDR3 DNA sequence: TGTGCCACCATGGACACGCAGGGAGAGACCCAGTACTTC.

This clonotype has only a few counts. The chain is built from TRBV11-2 and TRBJ1-1; no definite D call. The CDR3 loop spans 12 amino acids. Germline V gene data show CDR1 as SGHAT and CDR2 as FQNNGV. With 5 bases removed from V and 0 bases from J, the gap between germline ends came to 4 bases. The CDR3 loop is CASSLMNTEAFF. CDR3 bases: TGTGCCAGCAGCCTCATGAACACTGAAGCTTTCTTT.

The genes are TRBV2 and TRBJ1-2, with D unresolved. CDR3 length: 14 amino acids. V was cut by 3 bases and J by 3 bases, with 11 bases left in between. Germline V gene lookup returns CDR1 SNHLY and CDR2 FYNNEI. In DNA, the CDR3 is TGTGCCAGCAGTGATGGAGACAAGGACTATGGCTACACCTTC. It is translated as CASSDGDKDYGYTF.

This sequence joins TRBV15 and TRBJ2-1; the D is unclear. The germline V and J ends were trimmed by 0 bases and 5 bases, with 8 bases remaining between them. CDR3 size: 14 residues. Looked up from germline, CDR1 is LNHNV and CDR2 is YYDKDF (reference sequence). The CDR3 region has the DNA TGTGCCACCAGCAGAGAGTGGCTCGACAATGAGCAGTTCTTC. Protein sequence: CATSREWLDNEQFF.

In its sample, this clonotype was seen many times. The chain is built from TRBV6-5 and TRBJ1-2; D is possibly TRBD1 (5 bases). CDR1 and CDR2 (germline): MNHEY, SVGAGI. The CDR3 consists of 16 residues. The germline V and J ends were trimmed by 2 bases and 0 bases, with 13 bases remaining between them. The CDR3 loop reads CASSYPPTGSNYGYTF. For the CDR3, the DNA is TGTGCCAGCAGTTACCCCCCTACAGGATCTAACTATGGCTACACCTTC.

CDR3 in DNA: TGTGCCAGCAGCCAACCCCACGGGACTAGCGGTTACAATGAGCAGTTCTTC. This gives the protein CASSQPHGTSGYNEQFF. The V and J genes are TRBV4-2 and TRBJ2-1; 11 nucleotides match TRBD2. V dropped 2 bases and J dropped 4; count of bases not matched to a gene: 7. CDR1 and CDR2 (germline): LGHNA, YNFKEQ. This CDR3 has 17 residues.

This clonotype has more than one count but fewer than ten. V usage is TRBV6-5 and J usage is TRBJ2-7; TRBD1 matches 7 bases. Germline assignment: CDR1 MNHEY and CDR2 SVGAGI. The length of the CDR3 is 14 residues. V gave up 7 bases and J gave up 5 bases; unmatched junction bases: 11. The CDR3 is CASMHRDSLDEQYF. The DNA for the CDR3 is TGTGCCAGCATGCACCGGGACAGCCTCGACGAGCAGTACTTC.